This entry is about one TCR beta chain. Its antigen is not identified. This sample was included in a study of stem cell transplantation in POMP-related autoinflammatory disease. Study as a whole: Impaired MHC class I-dependent CD8+ differentiation was hypothesized from defective thymoproteasomes. Whole-study results and caveats: In PRAID patients, the number of distinct TRB V-J gene pairings was restricted. In patients with PRAID, every analyzed T-cell subset tended to show lower diversity and higher clonality.

The protocol was immunoSEQ multiplex PCR, while the TCRdb copy is restricted to in-frame clones and leaves out a portion. This sample has under 11,000 clones, with around 90% found just once. The CDR3 has 12 amino acids. Per germline, CDR1 SGHVS and CDR2 FNYEAQ. Trimming pared 1 base from V and 6 bases from J, leaving 7 bases between. PRAID featured prominent immunodeficiency. This sequence originates from a human donor with POMP-related autoinflammation and immune dysregulation (PRAID). The input for sequencing was CD8+ T cells from PBMCs, taken before stem cell transplantation. This chain uses TRBV7-6 with TRBJ2-7; D is ambiguous. The CDR3, as DNA: TGTGCCAGCAGCTTAGTGGCCGGCGAGCAGTACTTC. It is translated as CASSLVAGEQYF. Supplemented by reference TRBV7-6 and TRBJ2-7, the full variable domain reads GAGVSQSPRYKVTKRGQDVALRCDPISGHVSLYWYRQALGQGPEFLTYFNYEAQQDKSGLPNDRFSAERPEGSISTLTIQRTEQRDSAMYRCASSLVAGEQYFGPGTRLTVT.